The present entry profiles one T cell receptor beta chain with its context. Germline CDR1 is SNHLY and CDR2 is FYNNEI. CDR3 length equals 17 residues. The trim removed 9 bases at V and 0 bases at J, leaving 5 bases unmatched. The data were taken from a study of T-cell memory formation after mild COVID-19. TCRdb analysed the 5' RACE reads with MiXCR anew, one entry per CDR3 protein. In the table there are around 340,000 distinct CDR3 sequences, over 10% of which are singletons. This chain links TRBV2 with TRBJ2-2; 15 positions agree with TRBD2. The specimen was PBMCs or a T cell subset sorted from them (not recorded which). The receptor comes from a man aged 18 to 29 who had mild COVID-19 (a few samples of this study predate the infection). Cell type and time point are not known. The CDR3 DNA reads TGTGCCAGTTTGGGACTAGCGGGGGGTGCGAACACCGGGGAGCTGTTTTTT. Its translation is CASLGLAGGANTGELFF.